One sample yielded the 20 T cell receptor beta chains listed below, sequenced in a study. Using its own MiXCR run on the 5' RACE reads, TCRdb lists one record per CDR3 protein. The table shows about 62,000 distinct CDR3 sequences, with nearly 30% occurring only once. The specimen sequenced was tumor-infiltrating naive CD4+ T cells sorted from the breast tumor. Sample subset: naive CD4+ T cells, CD4+CD45RA+CD25-. The receptors originated from a female donor with breast cancer.

V and J are TRBV7-8 and TRBJ1-3; 10 bases fit TRBD1. Germline CDR1 and CDR2: SGHVS and FQNEAQ. J was trimmed by 3 bases and V by 5 bases; bases with no gene match: 1. The CDR3 is 14 amino acids. Written as DNA, the CDR3 is TGTGCCAGCAGCCGGGACAGGGGTGGAAACACCATATATTTT. It translates to CASSRDRGGNTIYF.

The chain has TRBV18 and TRBJ1-2, with 8 nucleotides matching TRBD1. J gave up 5 bases and V 0 bases, and 5 bases lay outside the gene matches. The CDR3 totals 15 residues. The germline V gene has CDR1 KGHSH and CDR2 LQKENI. CDR3 sequence reads: CASSPPGRTGYGYTF. CDR3 coding DNA: TGTGCCAGCTCACCACCGGGACGGACAGGGTATGGCTACACCTTC.

This clonotype was seen a handful of times. V gene TRBV20-1 combines with J gene TRBJ2-2; the match to TRBD2 covers 7 bases. J was trimmed by 6 bases and V by 3 bases; bases with no gene match: 10. This CDR3 contains 15 residues. CDR1 is DFQATT, CDR2 SNEGSKA, per germline (reference sequence). CDR3 sequence (DNA): TGCAGTGCTAGTGCAGTGCTAGCGGTGGCCGGGGAGCTGTTTTTT. Residues: CSASAVLAVAGELFF.

This clonotype has a count of ten or more. The chain is built from TRBV6-5 and TRBJ2-3; 15 bases line up with TRBD2. Germline lookup yields CDR1 MNHEY and CDR2 SVGAGI. The CDR3 extends over 18 amino acids. V lost 2 bases and J lost 4; bases outside the gene matches: 7. The CDR3, as DNA: TGTGCCAGCAGTTACGCGGGACTAGCGGGAGGAAGGGCAGATACGCAGTATTTT. Protein product: CASSYAGLAGGRADTQYF.

J is TRBJ1-1 and V is TRBV6-1; the D gene is possibly TRBD1 (6 bases). CDR1 and CDR2 (germline): MNHNS, SASEGT. The CDR3 consists of 15 residues. Trimming pared 5 bases from V and 1 base from J, leaving 14 bases between. The CDR3 coding sequence is TGTGCCAGCAGTTCACAGGGACTTGGGAACACTGAAGCTTTCTTT. Translated: CASSSQGLGNTEAFF.

This clonotype was seen a few times. V usage is TRBV6-1 and J usage is TRBJ2-1; either TRBD1 or TRBD2 may supply D (6 bases each). This CDR3 is 15 amino acids long. V shed 4 bases and J shed 4 bases, with 14 bases lying between them. Germline V gives CDR1 MNHNS, CDR2 SASEGT. CDR3 nucleotides: TGTGCCAGCAGTGGAGGGGGGCTGGGTTACAATGAGCAGTTCTTC. Its translation: CASSGGGLGYNEQFF.

In this sample, this clonotype turned up a few times. V and J are TRBV6-5 and TRBJ2-3; 11 bases fit TRBD2. This CDR3 is 15 amino acids long. The germline CDR1 and CDR2 sequences are MNHEY and SVGAGI. The V segment lost 6 bases and the J segment 7 bases; nucleotides outside the gene matches: 9. The CDR3 region is CASSSPGTSGYTQYF. Written as DNA, the CDR3 is TGTGCCAGCAGCTCACCCGGGACTAGCGGATATACGCAGTATTTT.

This CDR3 reads CASRLGDTDTQYF. The DNA for the CDR3 is TGTGCCAGCAGACTAGGAGACACAGATACGCAGTATTTT. The chain recombines TRBV12-3 or TRBV12-4 with TRBJ2-3, with TRBD2 as a possible D gene (5 bases). V was cut by 6 bases and J by 2 bases, with 9 bases left in between. The CDR3 has 13 residues.

Concerning this clonotype: The junction differs from germline at one of its ends, possibly a read error. The chain links TRBV3-1 to TRBJ2-1; 7 positions agree with TRBD2. The CDR3 length is 12 residues. CDR1 is LGHDT, CDR2 YNNKEL, per germline (reference sequence). The CDR3, as DNA: TGTGCCAGCAGCCACCCGGGGGGTGAGCAGTTCTTT. Encoded protein: CASSHPGGEQFF.

This chain connects TRBV7-2 to TRBJ2-7, with a possible D match to TRBD2 (5 bases). The J call is in doubt because the DNA end fits TRBJ2-1 better. This CDR3 region has 13 residues. Germline assignment: CDR1 SGHTA and CDR2 FQGNSA. For the CDR3, the DNA is TGTGCCAGCATGCTACGGGGAGCTTACGAGCAGTTCTTC. Translation: CASMLRGAYEQFF.

As concerns this clonotype: Being one base from a much bigger clone, this may be a read error. The chain has TRBV2 and TRBJ1-1, with 9 bases that match TRBD1. CDR3 length equals 12 residues. The V gene's germline CDR1 is SNHLY and CDR2 FYNNEI. CDR3 sequence reads: CAGRPDRGEAFF. CDR3 coding DNA: TGTGCCGGCAGGCCGGACAGGGGAGAAGCTTTCTTT.

The V and J genes are TRBV20-1 and TRBJ2-1; TRBD2 matches 9 bases. V was pared by 2 bases and J by 3 bases, with 8 bases of the junction left unmatched. Germline V gene data show CDR1 as DFQATT and CDR2 as SNEGSKA (reference sequence). The CDR3 totals 16 residues. The CDR3 region is CSARPFGTSIYNEQFF. The CDR3 DNA reads TGCAGTGCTAGACCATTCGGGACTAGCATCTACAATGAGCAGTTCTTC.

At least ten counts were recorded for this clonotype. This sequence joins TRBV30 and TRBJ1-1; unclear D gene. The CDR3 spans 15 residues. CDR1 and CDR2 from the germline V gene are GTSNPN and SVGIG (reference sequence). Trimming took 0 bases from V and 0 from J, leaving 11 bases between them. The DNA of the CDR3 is TGTGCCTGGAGTGTTAGGGCAGGCATGAACACTGAAGCTTTCTTT. It codes for CAWSVRAGMNTEAFF.

In this sample, this clonotype turned up once. V and J are TRBV4-1 and TRBJ2-7; 10 nucleotides agree with TRBD2. Germline V gene lookup returns CDR1 MGHRA and CDR2 YSYEKL. The CDR3 runs to 16 residues. V lost 0 bases and J lost 9; bases outside the gene matches: 11. CDR3 protein: CASSQDHASGRAGQYF. Written as DNA, the CDR3 is TGCGCCAGCAGCCAAGATCATGCCAGCGGGAGGGCCGGGCAGTACTTC.

The chain couples TRBV7-2 to TRBJ1-3; no clear D. Trimming pared 3 bases from V and 4 bases from J, leaving 7 bases between. Germline lookup yields CDR1 SGHTA and CDR2 FQGNSA. The CDR3 contains 13 residues. CDR3 sequence reads: CASSFQSGNTIYF. The DNA of the CDR3 is TGTGCCAGCAGCTTTCAATCGGGAAACACCATATATTTT.

This clonotype has only a few counts. V gene TRBV12-3 or TRBV12-4 combines with J gene TRBJ2-3, with D uncertain. Trimming removed 5 bases at V and 1 base at J, with 19 bases between. The CDR3 loop spans 17 amino acids. As DNA, the CDR3 is TGTGCCAGCAGTCCCAACGCCCGAGCGATTGGCACAGATACGCAGTATTTT. Its translation is CASSPNARAIGTDTQYF.

This clonotype occurred a few times. The CDR3 DNA follows: TGTGCCAGCAGTTTTTCGCAGAACACTGAAGCTTTCTTT. Its protein is CASSFSQNTEAFF. V gene TRBV6-2 or TRBV6-3 combines with J gene TRBJ1-1; unclear D gene. V dropped 4 bases and J dropped 1 base, with 7 bases sitting between them. CDR1 and CDR2 from the germline V gene are MNHEY and SVGEGT. The CDR3 runs to 13 residues.

This chain joins TRBV9 and TRBJ2-2; 8 positions agree with TRBD1. J gave up 2 bases and V 5 bases, and 8 bases lay outside the gene matches. The length of the CDR3 is 16 residues. The germline V gene encodes CDR1 SGDLS and CDR2 YYNGEE. This chain's CDR3 is CASSLGQGSNTGELFF. The CDR3 region has the DNA TGTGCCAGCAGTTTAGGACAGGGATCTAACACCGGGGAGCTGTTTTTT.

CDR3 sequence (DNA): TGTGCCAGCAGTGAATTGGGCAGCTACGAGCAGTACTTC. This gives the protein CASSELGSYEQYF. The chain is built from TRBV6-1 and TRBJ2-7, with D unresolved. The germline V gene has CDR1 MNHNS and CDR2 SASEGT. The CDR3 has 13 residues. Between the trimmed V and J ends, which lost 2 bases and 3 bases, there was a span of 8 bases.

This clonotype was detected a few times. This CDR3 reads CASTEGGLTADTQYF. In DNA, the CDR3 is TGTGCCAGCACCGAGGGGGGGTTGACCGCAGATACGCAGTATTTT. The V call is TRBV2, the J call TRBJ2-3; a weak D match, TRBD2 (7 bases). The length of the CDR3 is 15 residues. Per germline, CDR1 SNHLY and CDR2 FYNNEI. Deletions cut 7 bases from V and 4 bases from J, with 18 bases between.